The clone carrying this T cell receptor (beta chain) was found a few times. The data originate from a study of T cells after yellow fever vaccination. TCRdb processed the 5' RACE reads anew with MiXCR; each CDR3 protein has one entry. The sample has 100,000 to 150,000 distinct CDR3 sequences, about 8.2% seen once; the top ten hold 40%. This CDR3 region has 14 residues. Germline V gene sequence: CDR1 SEHNR, CDR2 FQNEAQ (reference sequence). V dropped 5 bases and J dropped 5 bases, with 16 bases sitting between them. The receptor was isolated from a man between 18 and 29 years old who received the YFV17D yellow fever vaccine. This chain connects TRBV7-9 to TRBJ2-7, with D perhaps TRBD1 (6 bases). Material: CD8+ T cells sorted from PBMCs, obtained on the day of the yellow fever booster vaccination. CDR3 amino acids: CASSLQGNFDEQYV. The CDR3 nucleotides read TGTGCCAGCAGCCTACAGGGTAACTTCGACGAGCAGTACGTC.